This T cell receptor beta chain was found in a study of cytomegalovirus exposure and HLA in healthy donors. Study overall: The 130 or so validation repertoires used a platform that matched the one used for the 550 to 800 first-cohort repertoires, as a later analysis reported.

Details on this clone: Its specificity is not known.

V shed 6 bases and J 6 bases; nucleotides not matched to a gene: 4. Per the germline V gene, CDR1 is LNHDA and CDR2 is SQIVND (reference sequence). The length of the CDR3 is 14 residues. Points from the study as a whole: TCR sequences were mostly rare, though some public TCRs occurred in many donors. A few CMV-associated chains proved CMV antigen-specific in vitro. Cytomegalovirus status was reportedly diagnosed by the classifier with high specificity and sensitivity.

Assay used: immunoSEQ multiplex PCR; TCRdb lists only in-frame clones, some missing. The repertoire holds approximately 170,000 clones, with about 89% as singletons. The chain is built from TRBV19 and TRBJ2-7, with 14 positions matching TRBD2. Sequencing used PBMCs. This TCR was recovered from a woman aged 18-29 years in good health and CMV-seropositive. CDR3 amino acids: CASRGLAGASEQYF. The CDR3 coding sequence is TGTGCCAGTAGGGGACTAGCGGGAGCCTCCGAGCAGTACTTC.